The table lists the clone carrying this T cell receptor beta chain with many counts. Its antigen is currently unknown. These data originate in a study of T cells in Graves' hyperthyroidism and ophthalmopathy. The CDR3 runs to 14 residues. Germline lookup yields CDR1 MDHEN and CDR2 SYDVKM. Trimming took off 5 bases at V and 5 bases at J, with 16 bases between the two ends. Researchers took RNA transcripts and amplified the TCR beta CDR3 regions from them. The TCR CDR3 first-round RT-PCR relied on the HTBI primer set. A single record per CDR3 protein comes from TCRdb applying MiXCR to the multiplex PCR reads. The repertoire holds approximately 330,000 distinct CDR3 sequences, roughly 15% seen once, with roughly 33% in the top ten. Study-level findings and limits: Stable hyperthyroidism was separated from ophthalmopathy by a model based on 13 V-J features. Most expanded thyroid clonotypes above 0.001 recurred in blood.

Not enrolled were patients with uncontrolled infection, other autoimmune disease, pregnancy or lactation. Each 10 ml fresh peripheral blood draw supplied the PBMCs. This receptor was taken from a woman aged 40-49 years with Graves' ophthalmopathy. The sequenced material came from blood. The chain is built from TRBV28 and TRBJ2-7; a possible D gene is TRBD2 (6 bases). The CDR3 is CASSPVPGANEQYF. The CDR3 DNA reads TGTGCCAGCAGTCCTGTCCCGGGAGCCAACGAGCAGTACTTC.